What follows is one TCR beta chain and its context. Germline loops: CDR1 SGHTA, CDR2 FQGNSA. The CDR3 loop spans 13 amino acids. V lost 4 bases and J lost 8, with 14 bases in between. The data derive from a study of blood T cell repertoires in COVID-19. About the research overall: Sources were T cells, B-cell-depleted T cells, or PBMCs; the material itself was cDNA or gDNA.

Recruits, aged about 18 to 90 years, lived in 20 to 30 US areas. In the authors' methods: How many nucleated cells were present was estimated from reference gene primer amplification. Using immunoSEQ multiplex PCR, the repertoire was profiled, and TCRdb retains in-frame clones only, with some absent. The V and J calls and clone size come from that table; D and trimming were worked out from the DNA. The sample includes almost 250,000 clones, 65% to 90% of them seen just once. The receptor was derived from a woman in her forties or fifties with acute COVID-19. Sample: PBMCs or T cells enriched from blood (not recorded which). J is TRBJ1-1 and V is TRBV7-2; weak D call: TRBD1 (5 bases). In nucleotides, the CDR3 is TGTGCCAGCAGCTCCCGTGGGGCTGGCGAAGCTTTCTTT. Amino acids: CASSSRGAGEAFF.